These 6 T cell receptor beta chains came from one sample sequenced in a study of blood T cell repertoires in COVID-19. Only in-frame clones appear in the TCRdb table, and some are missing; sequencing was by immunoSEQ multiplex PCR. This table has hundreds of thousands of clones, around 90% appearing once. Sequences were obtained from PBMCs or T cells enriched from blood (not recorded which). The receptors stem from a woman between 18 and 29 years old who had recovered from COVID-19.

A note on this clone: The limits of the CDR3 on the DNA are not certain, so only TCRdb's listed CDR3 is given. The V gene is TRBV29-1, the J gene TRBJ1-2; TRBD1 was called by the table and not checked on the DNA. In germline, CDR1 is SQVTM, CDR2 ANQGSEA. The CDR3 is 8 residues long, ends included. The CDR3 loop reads CSVGTGTF.

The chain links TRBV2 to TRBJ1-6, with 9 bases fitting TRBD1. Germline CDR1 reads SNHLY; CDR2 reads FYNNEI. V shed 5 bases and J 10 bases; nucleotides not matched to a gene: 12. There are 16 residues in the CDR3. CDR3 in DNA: TGTGCCAGCAGTTCAACAGGGGGCGCCGTCCTGTCACCCCTCCACTTT. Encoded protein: CASSSTGGAVLSPLHF.

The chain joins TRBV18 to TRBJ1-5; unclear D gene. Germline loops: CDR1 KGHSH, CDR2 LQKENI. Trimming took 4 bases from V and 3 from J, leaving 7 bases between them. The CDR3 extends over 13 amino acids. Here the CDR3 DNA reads TGTGCCAGCTCACGAGGGCTCAATCAGCCCCAGCATTTT. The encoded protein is CASSRGLNQPQHF.

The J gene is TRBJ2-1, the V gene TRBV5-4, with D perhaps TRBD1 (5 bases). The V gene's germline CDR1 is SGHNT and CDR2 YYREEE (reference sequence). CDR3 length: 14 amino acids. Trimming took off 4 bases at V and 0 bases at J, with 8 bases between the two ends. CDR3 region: CASSRRDSYNEQFF. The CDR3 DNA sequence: TGTGCCAGCAGCCGCAGGGACTCCTACAATGAGCAGTTCTTC. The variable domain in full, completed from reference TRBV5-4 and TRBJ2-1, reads ETGVTQSPTHLIKTRGQQVTLRCSSQSGHNTVSWYQQALGQGPQFIFQYYREEENGRGNFPPRFSGLQFPNYSSELNVNALELDDSALYLCASSRRDSYNEQFFGPGTRLTVL.

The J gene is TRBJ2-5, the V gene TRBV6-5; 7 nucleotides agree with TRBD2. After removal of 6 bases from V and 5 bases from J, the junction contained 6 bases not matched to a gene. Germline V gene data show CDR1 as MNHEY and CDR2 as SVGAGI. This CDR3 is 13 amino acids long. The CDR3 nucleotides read TGTGCCAGCAGCCTGAGCGGGGTCGAGACCCAGTACTTC. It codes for CASSLSGVETQYF.

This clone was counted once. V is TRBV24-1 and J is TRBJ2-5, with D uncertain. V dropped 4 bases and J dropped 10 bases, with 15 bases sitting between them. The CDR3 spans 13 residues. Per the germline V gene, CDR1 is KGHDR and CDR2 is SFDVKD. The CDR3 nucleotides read TGTGCCACCAGTGAGGGCTACCGAGTGGACCAGTACTTC. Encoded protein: CATSEGYRVDQYF.